This record covers a single TCR beta chain. This sample was taken from a study of technical replicates of blood from four donors. The method was immunoSEQ multiplex PCR; TCRdb's version includes in-frame clones alone and lacks a portion of them. The sample lists under 65,000 clones; 65% to 90% were seen once. The CDR3 is 14 residues long. After removal of 5 bases from V and 4 bases from J, the junction contained 6 bases not matched to a gene. Per germline, CDR1 SNHLY and CDR2 FYNNEI. The chain links TRBV2 to TRBJ1-2; 8 bases fit TRBD1. The receptor was derived from a human donor in good health. Some clones in this sample may be carry-over from other donors' samples. The sequenced sample was PBMCs. CDR3 in DNA: TGTGCCAGCAGTCCACAGGGGGAGGCCTATGGCTACACCTTC. It is translated as CASSPQGEAYGYTF.